This entry concerns a single T cell receptor (beta chain). Its recognized antigen is unknown. No clone much larger than this one lies a single base away; base qualities are absent. Cut back by 4 bases and 8 bases, the V and J ends lie 22 bases apart. The CDR3 starts with the cysteine, ends with the phenylalanine, and has 16 residues. Only the CDR3 part of the read is kept: 48 bases, read in frame from the first base. The germline V gene yields SGHRS for CDR1 and YFSETQ for CDR2. These data come from a study of post-analysis software for immune sequencing data (dated by TCRdb to 2013 to 2016). Study-level background: Relapsing-remitting, secondary progressive and progressive-relapsing multiple sclerosis were recorded as disease courses, and subtype annotation was lacking for some patients. A subset of samples was prepared in parallel using single-end sample barcoding, then pooled and co-amplified after Illumina adapter ligation. The multiple sclerosis patient repertoires were compared with roughly twelve previously published healthy control repertoires from donors aged about 6 to 26 years. On the study overall, not on this receptor specifically: Significantly higher frequencies in patients than in controls were found for a handful of TRBV segments, including TRBV5-6, TRBV5-1 and TRBV20-1. The control group was slightly older than the multiple sclerosis patient group. Direct clustering with F measure revealed strong co-clustering of samples prepared in the same batch, which led to a batch-effect correction. Normalized Chao1 diversity was significantly lower in multiple sclerosis patients than controls, suggesting substantial peripheral T-cell clonal expansion.

To demonstrate the VDJtools post-analysis software, TCR beta repertoires were profiled from the peripheral blood of 13 young patients with multiple sclerosis. Multiple sclerosis patients were children and adolescents aged about 6 to 16 years. The library was produced with PCR. Sequenced using an Illumina HiSeq 2500. To reduce PCR and sequencing biases, unique molecular identifiers were built into the TCR beta cDNA libraries. About 500,000 cDNA molecules were obtained for every 1 to 10 million input T cells, so each molecule roughly corresponded to one T cell. The patient libraries were prepared and sequenced with the same protocol used for the earlier healthy control dataset. Samples belonging to the same batch were prepared together, multiplexed and sequenced on a shared HiSeq lane. Concerning the study's data processing: Raw barcoded reads were processed with MIGEC, discarding single-read molecular identifier groups before consensus assembly and CDR3 extraction. Clonotype tables were post-analysed with VDJtools, normalizing diversity by down-sampling all datasets to the smallest sample size. Repertoire overlap clustering matched CDR3 amino acid but not nucleotide sequences to correct batch-related cross-sample contamination. TCRdb reran the public reads through fastp at Q25 and MiXCR, keeping productive beta chains. Every distinct CDR3 protein forms one entry, paired with its most common genes and DNA. These V and J calls rely on TCRdb rather than the paper's analysis. The sample table contains hundreds of thousands of distinct CDR3 sequences; only one count was recorded for about 27% of them. The ten largest clones represent around 0.56% of the sample.

The receptor comes from a girl aged 10 to 17 with multiple sclerosis. The chain employs TRBV5-1 and TRBJ1-5; a confident D gene designation cannot be given. The sequencing input was blood. The CDR3 is CASSESGRGRDEPQHF. The sequenced DNA is TGCGCCAGCAGCGAGTCGGGGAGAGGACGCGATGAGCCCCAGCATTTT.